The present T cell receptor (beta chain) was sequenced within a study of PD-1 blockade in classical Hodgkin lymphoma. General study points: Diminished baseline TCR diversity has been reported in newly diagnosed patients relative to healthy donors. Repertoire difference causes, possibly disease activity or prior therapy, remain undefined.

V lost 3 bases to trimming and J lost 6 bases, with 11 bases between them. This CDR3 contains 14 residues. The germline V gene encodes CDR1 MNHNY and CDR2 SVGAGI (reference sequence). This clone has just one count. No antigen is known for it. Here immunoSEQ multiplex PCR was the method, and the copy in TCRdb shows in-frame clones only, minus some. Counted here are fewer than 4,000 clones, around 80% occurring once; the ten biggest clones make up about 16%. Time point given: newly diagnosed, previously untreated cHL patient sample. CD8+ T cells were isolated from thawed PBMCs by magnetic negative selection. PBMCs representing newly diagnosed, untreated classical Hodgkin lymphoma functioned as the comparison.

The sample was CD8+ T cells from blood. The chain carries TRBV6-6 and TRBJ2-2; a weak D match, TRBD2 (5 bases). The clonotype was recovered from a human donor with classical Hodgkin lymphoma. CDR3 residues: CASSYDWGAGELFF. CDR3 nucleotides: TGTGCCAGCAGTTATGATTGGGGAGCCGGGGAGCTGTTTTTT.